Below are 14 T cell receptor beta chains sequenced from a single sample in a study of identical twins. One entry per CDR3 protein results from TCRdb running MiXCR on the 5' RACE reads. The sample has 420,000 or so distinct CDR3 sequences, about 18% seen once. Sequencing input: naive T cells sorted from blood. All receptors derive from a man in his fifties in good health.

The gene calls are TRBV28 and TRBJ1-1, with D perhaps TRBD1 (6 bases). Germline CDR1 reads MDHEN; CDR2 reads SYDVKM. This CDR3 has 13 residues. V lost 7 bases and J 7 bases, leaving 16 bases between the germline ends. The CDR3 sequence: CASKTGTSVEAFF. The CDR3 DNA reads TGTGCCAGCAAAACCGGGACATCTGTTGAAGCTTTCTTT.

In its sample, this clonotype was seen a few times. The V and J genes are TRBV20-1 and TRBJ2-1, with TRBD2 as a possible D gene (5 bases). The CDR3 covers 19 residues. CDR1 and CDR2 from the germline V gene are DFQATT and SNEGSKA (reference sequence). With 1 base removed from V and 3 bases from J, the gap between germline ends came to 25 bases. The CDR3 DNA sequence: TGCAGTGCTAGAGGCGGAGGACCCGGGCTAGTTTCCAACTACAATGAGCAGTTCTTC. Protein: CSARGGGPGLVSNYNEQFF.

This clonotype has at least ten counts. J is TRBJ2-7 and V is TRBV4-3, with D unresolved. The CDR3 consists of 14 residues. The ends were cut back, 0 bases at V and 3 bases at J, with 9 bases in the middle. Germline CDR1 LGHNA, CDR2 YSLEER. The CDR3 loop reads CASSQEEFLYEQYF. The CDR3 region has the DNA TGCGCCAGCAGCCAAGAGGAGTTTCTCTACGAGCAGTACTTC.

This clonotype was observed at least ten times. V usage is TRBV4-1 and J usage is TRBJ2-5, with 13 bases that match TRBD2. CDR1 and CDR2 from the germline V gene are MGHRA and YSYEKL. The CDR3 consists of 15 residues. With 6 bases clipped from V and 2 bases from J, the junction kept 3 bases outside the gene matches. The CDR3 nucleotides read TGCGCCAGCAGTTGGACTAGCGGGAGTCAAGAGACCCAGTACTTC. This codes for CASSWTSGSQETQYF.

This clonotype was detected only a few times. The rearrangement joins TRBV18 to TRBJ2-7; D is possibly TRBD1 or TRBD2 (5 bases each). Germline V gives CDR1 KGHSH, CDR2 LQKENI. The CDR3 loop spans 14 amino acids. V was clipped by 1 base and J by 3 bases, with 10 bases between them. CDR3 bases: TGTGCCAGCTCACCACAGGGGAGAGACTACGAGCAGTACTTC. Residues: CASSPQGRDYEQYF.

J is TRBJ2-5 and V is TRBV5-5; 9 nucleotides match TRBD1. Trimming at V came to 6 bases and at J to 0 bases, leaving 3 bases not matched to a gene. Germline V gives CDR1 SGHKS, CDR2 YYEKEE (reference sequence). The CDR3 spans 14 residues. The CDR3, as DNA: TGTGCCAGCAAGAGGACAGGGGACCAAGAGACCCAGTACTTC. Translating it yields CASKRTGDQETQYF.

V usage is TRBV4-3 and J usage is TRBJ2-7; TRBD2 matches 7 bases. This CDR3 region has 16 residues. The germline V gene encodes CDR1 LGHNA and CDR2 YSLEER. The V gene end was trimmed by 0 bases and the J gene end by 4 bases; junction bases not matched to a gene: 9. The CDR3 loop reads CASSQDAGRAPYEQYF. The CDR3 coding sequence is TGCGCCAGCAGCCAAGACGCGGGGAGGGCCCCTTACGAGCAGTACTTC.

This clonotype was detected ten times or more. This chain connects TRBV4-2 to TRBJ2-5; D remains ambiguous. The germline V gene encodes CDR1 LGHNA and CDR2 YNFKEQ. This CDR3 has 13 residues. Trimming took off 0 bases at V and 9 bases at J, with 11 bases between the two ends. The DNA of the CDR3 is TGTGCCAGCAGCCAAGACCAAATCTCGGCCCAGTACTTC. Amino acid sequence: CASSQDQISAQYF.

This clonotype was observed a few times. In DNA, the CDR3 is TGTGCCAGCAGCGGGCTTACCGGGACAGGGGGCTCTCGCTCCTATGGCTACACCTTC. Translated, it gives CASSGLTGTGGSRSYGYTF. The chain has TRBV11-2 and TRBJ1-2, with 12 bases matching TRBD1. V trimming: 5 bases; J trimming: 4 bases; junction bases outside the gene matches: 17. Per germline, CDR1 SGHAT and CDR2 FQNNGV. The CDR3 has 19 amino acids.

This chain joins TRBV6-2 or TRBV6-3 and TRBJ2-3; 11 bases line up with TRBD1. V lost 6 bases to trimming and J lost 8 bases; unmatched junction nucleotides: 1. This CDR3 spans 12 amino acids. Germline V gene lookup returns CDR1 MNHEY and CDR2 SVGEGT. CDR3 protein: CASRDRGRTQYF. CDR3 DNA sequence: TGTGCCAGCAGGGACAGGGGGCGTACGCAGTATTTT.

The chain combines TRBV7-8 with TRBJ2-2; D perhaps matches TRBD1 (5 bases). Deletions cut 2 bases from V and 5 bases from J, with 18 bases between. Germline V gene data show CDR1 as SGHVS and CDR2 as FQNEAQ. This CDR3 is 17 amino acids long. The CDR3 nucleotides read TGTGCCAGCAGCTTATTGGCTTGGACACGGACAACCGGGGAGCTGTTTTTT. It translates to CASSLLAWTRTTGELFF. Full variable domain (rest looked up from reference TRBV7-8 and TRBJ2-2): GAGVSQSPRYKVAKRGQDVALRCDPISGHVSLFWYQQALGQGPEFLTYFQNEAQLDKSGLPSDRFFAERPEGSVSTLKIQRTQQEDSAVYLCASSLLAWTRTTGELFFGEGSRLTVL.

This chain joins TRBV6-5 and TRBJ2-7, with 10 bases fitting TRBD2. There are 17 residues in the CDR3. Germline CDR1 and CDR2: MNHEY and SVGAGI. Losses at the gene ends were 0 bases for V and 3 bases for J; bases not matched to a gene: 8. The CDR3 DNA reads TGTGCCAGCAGTTACTCGTATTCTAGCGGGAGTCTCTACGAGCAGTACTTC. Residues: CASSYSYSSGSLYEQYF.

This clonotype has ten or more counts. The chain is built from TRBV5-1 and TRBJ1-6; D remains ambiguous. Germline V lookup: CDR1 SGHRS, CDR2 YFSETQ. V dropped 0 bases and J dropped 7 bases, with 8 bases sitting between them. CDR3 length equals 14 residues. Here the CDR3 DNA reads TGCGCCAGCAGCTTGGGACAAGACAATTCACCCCTCCACTTT. Protein product: CASSLGQDNSPLHF.

This clonotype was observed a few times. This sequence joins TRBV12-3 or TRBV12-4 and TRBJ2-2, with D maybe TRBD1 (5 bases). V lost 5 bases to trimming and J lost 0 bases, with 13 bases between them. The CDR3 runs 16 residues. CDR3 residues: CASSQGYRSNTGELFF. The CDR3 DNA reads TGTGCCAGCAGTCAAGGGTACAGGTCGAACACCGGGGAGCTGTTTTTT.